This T cell receptor beta chain was sequenced for a study of lymphopenia after photon versus proton radiotherapy (dated by TCRdb to the late 2010s). Broadly, across the study: The immunological effects of photon versus proton radiation therapy were compared in patients with gastrointestinal tumors who developed high-grade lymphopenia. The cohort comprised 20 or so patients with gastrointestinal tumors who received either photon or proton therapy and then developed lymphopenia. The study was designed to characterize how the impact on the immune system differs between the two radiation modalities. What the authors observed across the whole study: Relative stability during treatment was observed in proton-treated patients, whereas loss of naive T cells and TCR diversity and gain of effector/memory populations were observed in photon-treated patients. After the lymphocyte count nadir, photon-treated repertoires showed oligoclonal expansion, especially of CD8+ Temra cells, which drove the drop in diversity. The authors looked at the survival association only in patients who died, and they framed better survival with proton therapy as a possibility rather than a demonstrated result. Among patients across the cohort who died, overall survival time showed an inverse correlation with a larger post-nadir drop in TCR diversity.

The V end gives up 1 base and the J end 6 bases, leaving 9 bases in the junction not matched to a gene. The germline V gene sets CDR1 to SGHRS and CDR2 to YFSETQ. Its CDR3 holds 16 amino acids, cysteine through phenylalanine. Of the read, only the CDR3 DNA is kept; its 48 bases are in frame from base 1. A remark on this clone: Its antigen is not yet known. Base qualities are not provided; no much larger clone lies one nucleotide away.

Libraries were prepared through the immunoSEQ multiplex PCR assay. Alongside multiparametric flow cytometry, deep sequencing of rearranged TCR beta loci was used to profile the T cell repertoires. The table was pulled from immuneACCESS by TCRdb, which kept in-frame rearrangements only. Such tables lose some clones; where checked, under half of the loss comes from unresolved V genes, and the rest has no known cause. For this sample there are approximately 29,000 clones; over 75% appear just once. Of the sample, more than 12% is held by the ten largest clones. The receptor chain draws on TRBV5-1 and TRBJ1-5; TRBD1 fits 8 bases in the junction. Sample: peripheral blood, taken from a patient treated with proton-based radiotherapy. This clonotype originated in a woman in her sixties or seventies with pancreatic cancer. The base sequence is TGCGCCAGCAGCTTGTCGGCAGGGGGCGAAGGTCAGCCCCAGCATTTT. This yields the protein CASSLSAGGEGQPQHF.